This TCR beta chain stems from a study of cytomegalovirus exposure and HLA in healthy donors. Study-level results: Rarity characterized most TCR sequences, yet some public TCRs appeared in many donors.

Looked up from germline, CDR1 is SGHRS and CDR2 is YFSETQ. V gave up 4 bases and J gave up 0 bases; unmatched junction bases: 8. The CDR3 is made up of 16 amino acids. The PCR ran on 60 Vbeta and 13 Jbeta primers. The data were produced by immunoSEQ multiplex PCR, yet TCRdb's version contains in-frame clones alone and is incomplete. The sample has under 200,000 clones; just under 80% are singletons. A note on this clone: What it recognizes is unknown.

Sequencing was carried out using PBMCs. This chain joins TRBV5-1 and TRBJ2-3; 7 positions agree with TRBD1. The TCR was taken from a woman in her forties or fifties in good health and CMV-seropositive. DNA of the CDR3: TGCGCCAGCAGCACCAACAGGGGACCGAGCACAGATACGCAGTATTTT. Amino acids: CASSTNRGPSTDTQYF.